This T cell receptor (beta chain) derives from a study of T cells expressing NK-cell markers. Across the whole study: Repertoire data for TCR beta were derived from sorted T cells (CD3+CD56+NKG2C+, CD3+CD56+NKG2C- and CD3+CD56-NKG2C+). Broader study findings: NKG2C+ dominant clonotypes from 6 or 7 donors made up roughly 1.0-7.5% of CD8+ T cells.

What made the TCR beta cDNA was 5'RACE template switching with UMIs. For each CDR3 protein, TCRdb gives one entry from its re-call of the 5' RACE reads, without DNA. The repertoire shows 400,000 to 550,000 distinct CDR3 sequences; the top ten hold 7.3%. Remarks on this clonotype: What it recognizes is unknown.

The V gene's germline CDR1 is MNHEY and CDR2 SVGAGI. The CDR3 covers 16 residues. This TCR was sampled from a woman between 18 and 75 years old in good health. This sequence joins TRBV6-5 and TRBJ2-5. Sequenced sample: blood T cells: a sorted CD56 or NKG2C T cell subset, CD4+ or CD8+ T cells, or bulk PBMC T cells (not recorded which). The CDR3 is CASSYSKSNQETGWYF.